A few counts support the clone carrying this T cell receptor beta chain. The data were obtained in a study of T-cell memory formation after mild COVID-19. V was clipped by 5 bases and J by 7 bases; unmatched bases: 18. The CDR3 is 19 residues long. Germline V gene sequence: CDR1 LGHNA, CDR2 YNFKEQ. TCRdb re-analysed the 5' RACE reads in MiXCR, keeping a single row per CDR3 protein. In the table there are about 250,000 distinct CDR3 sequences, about a sixth of which are singletons. The rearrangement links TRBV4-2 to TRBJ2-2, with TRBD1 matching 11 bases. The origin of this receptor is a man younger than 35 who had mild COVID-19 (a few samples of this study predate the infection). Cell type and time point are not known. The sequenced sample consisted of PBMCs or a T cell subset sorted from them (not recorded which). The CDR3 region has the DNA TGTGCCAGCAGCTCATTGCCAGGACAGGGGGCGTTTTACGGCGGGGAGCTGTTTTTT. It yields the protein CASSSLPGQGAFYGGELFF.